A selection of T cell receptor beta chains follows, all from one sample in a study of blood T cell repertoires in COVID-19. Using immunoSEQ multiplex PCR, the repertoire was profiled, and TCRdb retains in-frame clones only, with some absent. In the table there are tens of thousands of clones, about 90% of which are singletons. Sequenced: peripheral blood. All receptors come from a human donor in a cohort sampled during active COVID-19. Each CDR3 is given with its conserved first and last residue. A D gene is named only where the DNA matches it firmly. Only part of the rows carry a size: once, few, many, or a class if the clone is expanded.

>-|TRBV4-1|TRBJ1-5|few
TGCGCCAGCAGCGGAGGGGCTTTCTATAGCAATCAGCCCCAGCATTTT
CASSGGAFYSNQPQHF
>-|TRBV2|TRBJ2-2|-
TGTGCCAGCTCCGAACGGGGTATCACCGGGGAGCTGTTTTTT
CASSERGITGELFF
>-|TRBV6-1|TRBJ1-1|-
TGTGCCAGCAGTGAAGGAGGCCCTGAAGCTTTCTTT
CASSEGGPEAFF
>-|TRBV2|TRBJ1-1|once
TGTGCCAGCAGTGATTGGGCACCGAACACTGAAGCTTTCTTT
CASSDWAPNTEAFF
>-|TRBV7-8|TRBJ1-6|-
TGTGCCAGCAGACTTTCCCCAGCGGCCGGCCCGTATTCACCCCTCCACTTT
CASRLSPAAGPYSPLHF
>TRBD1|TRBV6-5|TRBJ1-1|-
TGTGCCAGCAGTTATACAGGGGGCACTGAAGCTTTCTTT
CASSYTGGTEAFF
>TRBD1|TRBV6-5|TRBJ1-5|-
TGTGCCAGCAGGTCGACAGGGGTTAGCAATCAGCCCCAGCATTTT
CASRSTGVSNQPQHF
>-|TRBV2|TRBJ2-5|once
TGTGCCAGCAGTGACGAGGGGACCCAGTACTTC
CASSDEGTQYF
>-|TRBV28|TRBJ1-1|-
TGTGCCAGCACAGCCCCGCGGGAAGCTTTCTTT
CASTAPREAFF
>-|TRBV30|TRBJ1-6|-
TGTGCCTGGAGAAACCCTAGCTCCTATAATTCACCCCTCCACTTT
CAWRNPSSYNSPLHF
>TRBD1|TRBV29-1|TRBJ2-2|-
TGCAGCGCCCAGACAGGGCCTGGCACCGGGGAGCTGTTTTTT
CSAQTGPGTGELFF
>-|TRBV27|TRBJ1-6|-
TGTGCCAGCAGTCCAGGACAGACCTACAATTCACCCCTCCACTTT
CASSPGQTYNSPLHF
>TRBD2|TRBV4-3|TRBJ2-3|-
TGCGCCAGCAGCCAAGAAGGCGCTAGCGGGGGTACAGATACGCAGTATTTT
CASSQEGASGGTDTQYF
>TRBD1|TRBV2|TRBJ2-3|-
TGTGCCAGCAGCTTACAGGGGTGGACAGATACGCAGTATTTT
CASSLQGWTDTQYF
>TRBD1|TRBV10-3|TRBJ1-4|-
TGTGCCATCAGTGAGTCGGGGACAGGGTATGAAAAACTGTTTTTT
CAISESGTGYEKLFF
>-|TRBV19|TRBJ1-2|-
TGTGCCAGTAGTCTACAGGGTGACTATGGCTACACCTTC
CASSLQGDYGYTF
>TRBD1|TRBV6-6|TRBJ1-4|-
TGTGCCAGTTCCGGGACAGGGAATGAAAAACTGTTTTTT
CASSGTGNEKLFF
>-|TRBV3-1/TRBV3-2|TRBJ2-1|once
TGTGCCAGCAGCCTCGGGACCTACAATGAGCAGTTCTTC
CASSLGTYNEQFF
>TRBD1|TRBV19|TRBJ1-4|-
TGTGCCAGTACCCCCTCGGACAGGGCAAATGAAAAACTGTTTTTT
CASTPSDRANEKLFF
>-|TRBV2|TRBJ2-7|-
TGTGCCAGCAGTGAAAGGAGAGCCGAGCAGTACTTC
CASSERRAEQYF